This TCR beta chain was identified during a study of T cell changes during pregnancy in multiple sclerosis. The CDR3 is made up of 19 amino acids. J gave up 0 bases and V 0 bases, and 10 bases lay outside the gene matches. Germline assignment: CDR1 MNHNS and CDR2 SASEGT. The table came from immunoSEQ multiplex PCR; TCRdb's copy has only in-frame clones and leaves some out. The repertoire has about 98,000 clones, under 95% of them found once; the top ten carry approximately 2.2%. Sample: peripheral blood, taken after pregnancy. The clonotype originates from a female donor in good health, enrolled as a control in a pregnancy study. The J gene is TRBJ1-4, the V gene TRBV6-1; 7 positions agree with TRBD1. CDR3 sequence reads: CASSEAGDRSSPTNEKLFF. DNA of the CDR3: TGTGCCAGCAGTGAAGCGGGGGACAGAAGTAGTCCAACTAATGAAAAACTGTTTTTT.